What follows are 7 T cell receptor beta chains derived from one specimen sequenced in a study of blood T cell repertoires in COVID-19. Assay: immunoSEQ multiplex PCR; the TCRdb copy retains only in-frame clones and omits some. The repertoire has 150,000 to 200,000 clones, less than 85% of them found once; the top ten carry around 8%. Sequenced input: peripheral blood. Receptors originate from a woman aged 60 to 75 with COVID-19, enrolled during active disease.

V usage is TRBV6-4 and J usage is TRBJ2-6, with D unresolved. Looked up from germline, CDR1 is MRHNA and CDR2 is SNTAGT. With 2 bases removed from V and 0 bases from J, the gap between germline ends came to 2 bases. CDR3 size: 14 residues. This CDR3 is CASSDHSGANVLTF. The CDR3 DNA reads TGTGCCAGCAGTGACCACTCTGGGGCCAACGTCCTGACTTTC.

The chain recombines TRBV5-1 with TRBJ2-3; D is unclear. V was trimmed by 7 bases and J by 6 bases, leaving 6 bases between them. Germline lookup yields CDR1 SGHRS and CDR2 YFSETQ. The CDR3 extends over 10 amino acids. As DNA, the CDR3 is TGCGCCAGCTCCCCGGATACGCAGTATTTT. It translates to CASSPDTQYF.

The chain combines TRBV9 with TRBJ2-3; 9 bases are a match to TRBD2. Trimming cost V 4 bases and J 0 bases; bases outside gene matches: 3. The germline V gene encodes CDR1 SGDLS and CDR2 YYNGEE. This CDR3 has 15 amino acids. CDR3 in amino acids: CASSPGLASTDTQYF. DNA of the CDR3: TGTGCCAGCAGCCCAGGACTAGCGAGCACAGATACGCAGTATTTT.

This clone has at least ten counts. The genes are TRBV6-1 and TRBJ2-6; 9 bases are a match to TRBD1. CDR1 is MNHNS, CDR2 SASEGT, per germline. V lost 6 bases to trimming and J lost 3 bases; unmatched junction nucleotides: 18. The CDR3 runs 20 residues. The CDR3 protein is CASRETNRGRAGSGANVLTF. CDR3 DNA sequence: TGTGCCAGCAGGGAAACTAACAGGGGGCGAGCCGGAAGTGGGGCCAACGTCCTGACTTTC.

The chain couples TRBV10-3 to TRBJ2-5, with TRBD1 identical over 7 bases. CDR3 length: 14 residues. With V trimmed by 6 bases and J by 1 base, 5 bases remained unmatched. The germline V gene has CDR1 ENHRY and CDR2 SYGVKD. CDR3 loop: CAISPTGPQETQYF. CDR3 in DNA: TGTGCCATCAGCCCGACAGGGCCCCAAGAGACCCAGTACTTC.

The chain couples TRBV15 to TRBJ2-2; perhaps TRBD2 as D (5 bases). Germline loops: CDR1 LNHNV, CDR2 YYDKDF (reference sequence). Trimming took 0 bases from V and 6 from J, leaving 8 bases between them. CDR3 length equals 14 residues. The CDR3 region has the DNA TGTGCCACCAGCAGAGACGTTAGCGCCGGGGAGCTGTTTTTT. Translated: CATSRDVSAGELFF.

The J gene is TRBJ2-7, the V gene TRBV19; 8 positions match TRBD1. The CDR3 extends over 14 amino acids. J lost 3 bases, V lost 5 bases, and 6 bases had no gene match. The germline V gene has CDR1 LNHDA and CDR2 SQIVND (reference sequence). CDR3 sequence (DNA): TGTGCCAGTAGTTCCCCAGGGGGCGGCTACGAGCAGTACTTC. Translation gives CASSSPGGGYEQYF.